This T cell receptor (beta chain) was profiled in a study of T cell responses to AZD1222 COVID-19 vaccine. About the study: Some second doses came at about 4 weeks and others at about 12 weeks; these were pooled.

This table comes from immunoSEQ multiplex PCR, and its TCRdb copy is limited to in-frame clones, with some not included. In the table there are about 120,000 clones, roughly 85% of which are singletons. Study findings and constraints: When two AZD1222 doses had been given, Spike-specific TCR breadth and depth rose. Vaccine-related CD4 TCRs covered spike, predominating at 160-218 and 743-854.

A remark on this clone: What it binds is not known.

This CDR3 contains 13 residues. Germline lookup yields CDR1 MGHRA and CDR2 YSYEKL. Trimming pared 1 base from V and 7 bases from J, leaving 8 bases between. Specimen: peripheral blood, collected on day 0 of AZD1222 vaccination. J is TRBJ1-3 and V is TRBV4-1, with a tentative D call TRBD1 (5 bases). The clonotype comes from an adult in good health. This CDR3 is CASSQVGANTIYF. CDR3 nucleotide sequence: TGCGCCAGCAGCCAAGTTGGGGCGAACACCATATATTTT.